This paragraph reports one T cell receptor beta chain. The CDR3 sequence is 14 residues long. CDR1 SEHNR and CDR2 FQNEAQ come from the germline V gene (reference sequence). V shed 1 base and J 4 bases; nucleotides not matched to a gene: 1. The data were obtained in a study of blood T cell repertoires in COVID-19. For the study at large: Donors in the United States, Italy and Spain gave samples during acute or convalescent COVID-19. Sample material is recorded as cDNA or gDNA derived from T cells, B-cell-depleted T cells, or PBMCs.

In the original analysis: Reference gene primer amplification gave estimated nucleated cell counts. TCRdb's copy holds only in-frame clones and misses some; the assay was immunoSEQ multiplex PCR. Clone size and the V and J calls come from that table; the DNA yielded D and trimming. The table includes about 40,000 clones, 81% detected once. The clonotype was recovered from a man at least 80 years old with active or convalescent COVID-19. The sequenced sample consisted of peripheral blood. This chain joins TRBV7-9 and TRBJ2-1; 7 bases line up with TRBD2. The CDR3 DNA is TGTGCCAGCAGCTTAGACGGGGGGTACAATGAGCAGTTCTTC. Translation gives CASSLDGGYNEQFF.